These 26 T cell receptor beta chains came from one sample sequenced in a study of T cell changes during pregnancy in multiple sclerosis. Generated by immunoSEQ multiplex PCR, the TCRdb table keeps only in-frame clones and is missing some. The table has about 49,000 clones, about 90% seen once. Sequencing used CD4+ T cells from peripheral blood mononuclear cells, obtained in the second trimester of pregnancy. The source of these receptors is a female donor in good health, enrolled as a control in a pregnancy study.

This chain joins TRBV6-6 and TRBJ1-1; D might be TRBD1 (5 bases). Trimming left V 5 bases short and J 0 bases short, with 7 bases between. CDR1 and CDR2 from the germline V gene are MNHNY and SVGAGI (reference sequence). The CDR3 is 13 amino acids. In DNA form, the CDR3 reads TGTGCCAGCAGTATCAGGGTGAACACTGAAGCTTTCTTT. Its translation: CASSIRVNTEAFF.

This clone occurred once. The chain joins TRBV30 to TRBJ1-2; D is ambiguous. This CDR3 comprises 11 residues. Germline V gene lookup returns CDR1 GTSNPN and CDR2 SVGIG (reference sequence). V dropped 0 bases and J dropped 8 bases, with 7 bases sitting between them. CDR3 sequence reads: CAWSVGSGYTF. For the CDR3, the DNA is TGTGCCTGGAGTGTCGGTTCCGGCTACACCTTC.

This sequence joins TRBV18 and TRBJ1-2; 10 nucleotides align to TRBD1. The CDR3 is made up of 17 amino acids. The germline gives CDR1 KGHSH, CDR2 LQKENI. Trimming took 2 bases from V and 0 from J; bases not matched to a gene: 6. The CDR3 loop reads CASSPRDRGLSNYGYTF. The CDR3 nucleotides are TGTGCCAGCTCACCAAGGGACAGGGGATTGTCTAACTATGGCTACACCTTC.

The gene calls are TRBV19 and TRBJ2-5, with TRBD2 identical over 10 bases. The CDR3 length is 16 residues. Germline V lookup: CDR1 LNHDA, CDR2 SQIVND (reference sequence). Trimming removed 2 bases from V and 4 bases from J; junction bases left unmatched: 7. CDR3 residues: CASSIFASGGRETQYF. For the CDR3, the DNA is TGTGCCAGTAGTATATTCGCTAGCGGGGGACGAGAGACCCAGTACTTC.

V is TRBV11-1 and J is TRBJ2-2; TRBD2 matches 11 bases. The CDR3 loop spans 16 amino acids. CDR1 and CDR2 from the germline V gene are SGHAT and FQDESV (reference sequence). Unmatched junction bases numbered 3, after V lost 4 bases and J lost 2 bases. As DNA, the CDR3 is TGTGCCAGCAGCTCACTAGCGGGGGCCAACACCGGGGAGCTGTTTTTT. This codes for CASSSLAGANTGELFF.

The rearrangement links TRBV11-3 to TRBJ1-1; D might be TRBD1 (5 bases). There are 14 residues in the CDR3. V lost 2 bases and J lost 0, with 7 bases in between. Germline assignment: CDR1 SGHNT and CDR2 YENEEA. The CDR3 region is CASSLSGLNTEAFF. CDR3 sequence (DNA): TGTGCCAGCAGCTTATCAGGGTTGAACACTGAAGCTTTCTTT.

The chain carries TRBV2 and TRBJ2-1, with a tentative D call TRBD2 (6 bases). CDR3 size: 15 residues. The germline gives CDR1 SNHLY, CDR2 FYNNEI. Trimming took off 3 bases at V and 2 bases at J, with 11 bases between the two ends. CDR3 coding DNA: TGTGCCAGCAGTGACGGGGGTTCTGCCTACAATGAGCAGTTCTTC. It translates to CASSDGGSAYNEQFF.

Only one count was recorded for this clone. The chain links TRBV5-1 to TRBJ1-2; 8 bases are a match to TRBD1. Germline V lookup: CDR1 SGHRS, CDR2 YFSETQ. V dropped 0 bases and J dropped 8; count of bases not matched to a gene: 6. There are 14 residues in the CDR3. CDR3 loop: CASSLGQGAEGYTF. DNA for the CDR3: TGCGCCAGCAGCTTGGGTCAGGGGGCTGAGGGCTACACCTTC.

This chain links TRBV15 with TRBJ2-7; D uncertain. Germline values: CDR1 LNHNV, CDR2 YYDKDF (reference sequence). V was cut by 1 base and J by 7 bases, with 5 bases left in between. The CDR3 extends over 11 amino acids. Here the CDR3 reads CATSRVNEQYF. CDR3 nucleotide sequence: TGTGCCACCAGCAGAGTAAATGAGCAGTACTTC.

The genes are TRBV9 and TRBJ2-5, with D uncertain. This CDR3 has 14 amino acids. Looked up from germline, CDR1 is SGDLS and CDR2 is YYNGEE. Trimming pared 8 bases from V and 5 bases from J, leaving 19 bases between. The CDR3 here is CASNNGASMETQYF. CDR3 sequence (DNA): TGTGCCAGTAACAACGGAGCGAGTATGGAGACCCAGTACTTC.

In nucleotides, the CDR3 is TGCGCCAGCAGCCATCGACTAGCGGGGCCTACAGATACGCAGTATTTT. Protein sequence: CASSHRLAGPTDTQYF. This chain connects TRBV5-1 to TRBJ2-3, with 11 bases fitting TRBD2. The CDR3 consists of 16 residues. Trimming took 4 bases from V and 3 from J; bases not matched to a gene: 7. In germline, CDR1 is SGHRS, CDR2 YFSETQ.

This clone has just a few counts. The chain uses TRBV5-4 and TRBJ1-6, with TRBD1 matching 7 bases. The germline CDR1 and CDR2 sequences are SGHNT and YYREEE (reference sequence). This CDR3 spans 15 amino acids. V dropped 4 bases and J dropped 6; count of bases not matched to a gene: 7. CDR3 DNA sequence: TGTGCCAGCAGCGTTGACAGGGCCTCTAATTCACCCCTCCACTTT. Its protein is CASSVDRASNSPLHF.

The chain joins TRBV11-3 to TRBJ1-1, with a possible D match to TRBD1 (6 bases). V lost 8 bases and J 7 bases, leaving 14 bases between the germline ends. This CDR3 comprises 12 residues. Germline V lookup: CDR1 SGHNT, CDR2 YENEEA. CDR3 sequence: CASARGIYEAFF. The CDR3 DNA reads as TGTGCCAGCGCCAGGGGAATCTATGAAGCTTTCTTT.

The rearrangement links TRBV2 to TRBJ2-7, with TRBD1 matching 7 bases. The CDR3 runs to 14 residues. V was pared by 3 bases and J by 0 bases, with 2 bases of the junction left unmatched. CDR1 is SNHLY and CDR2 is FYNNEI in the germline V gene. The CDR3 sequence: CASSDRDSSYEQYF. The CDR3 DNA follows: TGTGCCAGCAGTGATCGGGACAGCTCCTACGAGCAGTACTTC. Combining the CDR3 with reference TRBV2 and TRBJ2-7 gives the whole variable domain EPEVTQTPSHQVTQMGQEVILRCVPISNHLYFYWYRQILGQKVEFLVSFYNNEISEKSEIFDDQFSVERPDGSNFTLKIRSTKLEDSAMYFCASSDRDSSYEQYFGPGTRLTVT.

The gene calls are TRBV6-1 and TRBJ2-2; TRBD1 might be the D (5 bases). The germline gives CDR1 MNHNS, CDR2 SASEGT. V was shortened by 3 bases and J by 1 base, with 6 bases between the two germline ends. The length of the CDR3 is 14 residues. For the CDR3, the DNA is TGTGCCAGCAGTGAGGGGCGGAACACCGGGGAGCTGTTTTTT. This codes for CASSEGRNTGELFF.

The chain combines TRBV6-5 with TRBJ2-5; TRBD1 aligns across 8 bases. CDR3 size: 14 residues. V trimming: 5 bases; J trimming: 5 bases; junction bases outside the gene matches: 7. The V gene's germline CDR1 is MNHEY and CDR2 SVGAGI. CDR3 nucleotides: TGTGCCAGCAGTACTGACAGGGGCCAGGAGACCCAGTACTTC. This sequence encodes CASSTDRGQETQYF.

Written as DNA, the CDR3 is TGCGCCAGCAGCTTAAGAGCGAACACCGGGGAGCTGTTTTTT. Amino acid sequence: CASSLRANTGELFF. This sequence joins TRBV5-1 and TRBJ2-2; no clear D gene. Trimming removed 2 bases at V and 0 bases at J, with 5 bases between. Germline V gene data show CDR1 as SGHRS and CDR2 as YFSETQ. The CDR3 has 14 amino acids.

The V gene is TRBV21-1, the J gene TRBJ1-6. TRBV21-1 is listed as a pseudogene. The CDR3 is made up of 16 amino acids. CDR3 sequence reads: CASSKAEGGVVSPLHF. CDR3 sequence (DNA): TGTGCCAGCAGCAAAGCGGAGGGGGGGGTGGTTTCACCCCTCCACTTT.

The CDR3 loop reads CASSQGQGAPGELFF. The CDR3, as DNA: TGCGCCAGCAGCCAAGGACAGGGGGCCCCCGGGGAGCTGTTTTTT. V gene TRBV4-1 combines with J gene TRBJ2-2; 10 nucleotides line up with TRBD1. J lost 6 bases, V lost 1 base, and 2 bases had no gene match. CDR1 and CDR2 from the germline V gene are MGHRA and YSYEKL. There are 15 residues in the CDR3.

This chain links TRBV5-1 with TRBJ2-1; TRBD2 matches 9 bases. There are 16 residues in the CDR3. Germline CDR1 and CDR2: SGHRS and YFSETQ. Trimming cost V 0 bases and J 6 bases; bases outside gene matches: 7. As DNA, the CDR3 is TGCGCCAGCAGCTTGGCCCCGGGACTAGCCCCCAATGAGCAGTTCTTC. Its translation is CASSLAPGLAPNEQFF. Drawing the rest from reference TRBV5-1 and TRBJ2-1, the complete variable domain is KAGVTQTPRYLIKTRGQQVTLSCSPISGHRSVSWYQQTPGQGLQFLFEYFSETQRNKGNFPGRFSGRQFSNSRSEMNVSTLELGDSALYLCASSLAPGLAPNEQFFGPGTRLTVL.

The chain recombines TRBV7-6 with TRBJ1-4; the match to TRBD1 covers 8 bases. Germline CDR1 is SGHVS and CDR2 is FNYEAQ. The CDR3 covers 14 residues. V dropped 5 bases and J dropped 2; count of bases not matched to a gene: 1. The CDR3 sequence: CASSRQGTNEKLFF. CDR3 bases: TGTGCCAGCAGCCGACAGGGGACTAATGAAAAACTGTTTTTT. The full variable domain, with the rest looked up from reference TRBV7-6 and TRBJ1-4, is GAGVSQSPRYKVTKRGQDVALRCDPISGHVSLYWYRQALGQGPEFLTYFNYEAQQDKSGLPNDRFSAERPEGSISTLTIQRTEQRDSAMYRCASSRQGTNEKLFFGSGTQLSVL.

The chain is built from TRBV2 and TRBJ1-5; TRBD1 is a possible D gene (6 bases). Trimming pared 5 bases from V and 3 bases from J, leaving 11 bases between. The CDR3 covers 14 residues. From germline, CDR1 is SNHLY and CDR2 FYNNEI. CDR3 residues: CASSQGLDNQPQHF. Here the CDR3 DNA reads TGTGCCAGCAGTCAGGGGCTTGACAATCAGCCCCAGCATTTT.

The chain combines TRBV11-2 with TRBJ1-3; 7 bases fit TRBD1. Germline values: CDR1 SGHAT, CDR2 FQNNGV. This CDR3 is 16 amino acids long. J was trimmed by 0 bases and V by 8 bases; bases with no gene match: 10. The CDR3: CASRDRTSHSGNTIYF. Written as DNA, the CDR3 is TGTGCCAGCCGGGACAGAACTTCCCACTCTGGAAACACCATATATTTT.

Worth noting for this clone: The germline gene is not matched at one end of the junction; a read error may be the cause. The chain couples TRBV7-7 to TRBJ2-3; 11 nucleotides align to TRBD2. The CDR3 has 16 amino acids. Germline V gene data show CDR1 as SSHAT and CDR2 as FNYEAQ (reference sequence). The CDR3 DNA sequence: TGTGCTAGCAGCGCCATAGCGGGGGGGCTTACAGATACGCAGTATTTT. Translated, it gives CASSAIAGGLTDTQYF.

V gene TRBV30 combines with J gene TRBJ1-2, with TRBD1 matching over 8 bases. From germline, CDR1 is GTSNPN and CDR2 SVGIG (reference sequence). V shed 0 bases and J 4 bases; nucleotides not matched to a gene: 1. The CDR3 is 13 amino acids. CDR3 nucleotides: TGTGCCTGGAGTGTCCAGGGGGCCTATGGCTACACCTTC. Translated, it gives CAWSVQGAYGYTF.

This chain joins TRBV19 and TRBJ2-7, with TRBD1 matching over 10 bases. Germline V gene sequence: CDR1 LNHDA, CDR2 SQIVND (reference sequence). CDR3 length equals 15 residues. V shed 3 bases and J 2 bases; nucleotides not matched to a gene: 4. In DNA, the CDR3 is TGTGCCAGTAGTATCGACAGGGGGCCCCCCTACGAGCAGTACTTC. It specifies CASSIDRGPPYEQYF.